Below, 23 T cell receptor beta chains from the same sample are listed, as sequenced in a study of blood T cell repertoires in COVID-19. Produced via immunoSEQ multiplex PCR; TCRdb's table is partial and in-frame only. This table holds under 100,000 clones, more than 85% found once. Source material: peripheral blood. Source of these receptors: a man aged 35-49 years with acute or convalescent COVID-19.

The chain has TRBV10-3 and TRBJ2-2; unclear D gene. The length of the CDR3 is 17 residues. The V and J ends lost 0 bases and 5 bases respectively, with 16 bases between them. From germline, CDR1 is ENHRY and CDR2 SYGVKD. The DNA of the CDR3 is TGTGCCATCAGTGAGTCGATTGGGCAGACCGCGACCGGGGAGCTGTTTTTT. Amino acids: CAISESIGQTATGELFF.

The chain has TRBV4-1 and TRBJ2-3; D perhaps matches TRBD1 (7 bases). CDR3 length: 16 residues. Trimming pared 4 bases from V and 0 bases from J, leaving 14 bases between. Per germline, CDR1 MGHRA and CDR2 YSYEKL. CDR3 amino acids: CASSPGGRVSTDTQYF. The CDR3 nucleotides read TGCGCCAGCAGCCCAGGGGGGCGGGTAAGCACAGATACGCAGTATTTT.

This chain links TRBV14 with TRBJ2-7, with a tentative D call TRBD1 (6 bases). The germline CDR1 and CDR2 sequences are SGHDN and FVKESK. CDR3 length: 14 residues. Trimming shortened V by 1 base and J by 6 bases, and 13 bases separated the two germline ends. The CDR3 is CASSQGSGASEQYF. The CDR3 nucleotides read TGTGCCAGCAGCCAAGGCTCAGGGGCCTCCGAGCAGTACTTC.

CDR3 bases: TGTGCTAGTGGTTTGGTATCCCAGGGTAGGCTAGCGGGAGGGTCCGGTACCGGGGAGCTGTTTTTT. Its protein is CASGLVSQGRLAGGSGTGELFF. This sequence joins TRBV12-5 and TRBJ2-2; TRBD2 agrees at 12 bases. The CDR3 totals 22 residues. Germline CDR1 and CDR2: LGHNT and FRNRAP. V lost 0 bases to trimming and J lost 5 bases; unmatched junction nucleotides: 19.

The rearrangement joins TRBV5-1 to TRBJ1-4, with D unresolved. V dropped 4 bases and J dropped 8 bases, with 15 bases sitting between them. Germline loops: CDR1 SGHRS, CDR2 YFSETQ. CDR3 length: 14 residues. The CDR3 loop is CASSLDPRREKLFF. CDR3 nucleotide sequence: TGCGCCAGCAGCCTGGATCCACGTCGGGAAAAACTGTTTTTT.

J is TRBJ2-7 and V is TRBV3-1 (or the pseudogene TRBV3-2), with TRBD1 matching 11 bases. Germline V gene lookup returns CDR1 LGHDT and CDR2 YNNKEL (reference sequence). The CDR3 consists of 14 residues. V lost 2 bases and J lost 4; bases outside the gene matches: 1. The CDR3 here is CASSQRDRGYEQYF. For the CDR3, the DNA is TGTGCCAGCAGCCAAAGGGACAGGGGGTACGAGCAGTACTTC.

This CDR3 is CASSIMGQSEGYTF. In DNA, the CDR3 is TGTGCCAGTAGTATAATGGGACAGTCAGAAGGCTACACCTTC. The chain employs TRBV19 and TRBJ1-2; TRBD1 matches at 7 bases. The CDR3 totals 14 residues. Germline V gene lookup returns CDR1 LNHDA and CDR2 SQIVND (reference sequence). V was pared by 2 bases and J by 8 bases, with 8 bases of the junction left unmatched.

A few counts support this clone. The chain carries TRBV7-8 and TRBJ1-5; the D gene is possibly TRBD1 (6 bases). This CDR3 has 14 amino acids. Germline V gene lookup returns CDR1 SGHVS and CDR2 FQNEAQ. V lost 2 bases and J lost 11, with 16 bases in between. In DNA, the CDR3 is TGTGCCAGCAGCTTACGGGACAACGCGGGGGCCCAGCATTTT. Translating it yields CASSLRDNAGAQHF.

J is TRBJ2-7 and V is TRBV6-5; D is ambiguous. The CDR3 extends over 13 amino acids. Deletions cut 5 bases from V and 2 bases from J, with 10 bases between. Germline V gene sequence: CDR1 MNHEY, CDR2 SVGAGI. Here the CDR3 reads CASSRATTYEQYF. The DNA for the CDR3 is TGTGCCAGCAGTCGAGCAACTACCTACGAGCAGTACTTC.

The CDR3 DNA reads as TGCAGCGTAGAGCGTCCGGGACAGGGGGTTCTACCCTACGAGCAGTACTTC. This gives the protein CSVERPGQGVLPYEQYF. The chain uses TRBV29-1 and TRBJ2-7; TRBD1 matches 11 bases. Looked up from germline, CDR1 is SQVTM and CDR2 is ANQGSEA. The CDR3 covers 17 residues. V shed 6 bases, J shed 2 bases, and the junction held 15 bases outside the gene matches.

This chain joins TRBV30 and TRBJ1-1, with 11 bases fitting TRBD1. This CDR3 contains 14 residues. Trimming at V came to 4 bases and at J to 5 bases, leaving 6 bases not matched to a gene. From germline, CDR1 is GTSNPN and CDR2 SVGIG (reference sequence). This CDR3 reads CAWTDRGRLTEAFF. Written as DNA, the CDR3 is TGTGCCTGGACGGACAGGGGGCGCTTAACTGAAGCTTTCTTT.

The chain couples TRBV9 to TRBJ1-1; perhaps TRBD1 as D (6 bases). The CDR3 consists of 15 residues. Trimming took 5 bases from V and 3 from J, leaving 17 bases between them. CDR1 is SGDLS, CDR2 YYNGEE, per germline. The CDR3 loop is CASSPATGRDTEAFF. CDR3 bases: TGTGCCAGCAGTCCGGCGACAGGTCGAGACACTGAAGCTTTCTTT.

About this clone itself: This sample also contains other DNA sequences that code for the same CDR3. This chain's CDR3 is CASSLGRNTEAFF. CDR3 in DNA: TGTGCCAGCAGCTTAGGCAGGAACACTGAAGCTTTCTTT. The chain combines TRBV11-3 with TRBJ1-1, with D hard to call. There are 13 residues in the CDR3. V was pared by 1 base and J by 1 base, with 4 bases between. Per germline, CDR1 SGHNT and CDR2 YENEEA.

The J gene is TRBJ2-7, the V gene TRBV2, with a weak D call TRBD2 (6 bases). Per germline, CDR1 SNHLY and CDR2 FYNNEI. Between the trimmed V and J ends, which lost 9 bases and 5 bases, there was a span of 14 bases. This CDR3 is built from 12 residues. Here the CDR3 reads CASYREKNEQYF. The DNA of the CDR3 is TGTGCCAGTTACCGGGAGAAAAACGAGCAGTACTTC.

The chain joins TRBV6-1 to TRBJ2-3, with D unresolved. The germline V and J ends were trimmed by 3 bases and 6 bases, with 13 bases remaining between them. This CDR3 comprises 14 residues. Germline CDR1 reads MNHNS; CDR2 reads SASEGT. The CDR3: CASSEGRSLDTQYF. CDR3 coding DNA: TGTGCCAGCAGTGAGGGCAGATCACTTGATACGCAGTATTTT.

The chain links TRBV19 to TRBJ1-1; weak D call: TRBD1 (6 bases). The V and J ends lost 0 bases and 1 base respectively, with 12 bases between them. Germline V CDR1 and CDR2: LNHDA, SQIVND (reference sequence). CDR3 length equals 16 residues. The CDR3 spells CASSIDSGAGNTEAFF. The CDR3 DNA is TGTGCCAGTAGTATAGACTCAGGGGCTGGGAACACTGAAGCTTTCTTT.

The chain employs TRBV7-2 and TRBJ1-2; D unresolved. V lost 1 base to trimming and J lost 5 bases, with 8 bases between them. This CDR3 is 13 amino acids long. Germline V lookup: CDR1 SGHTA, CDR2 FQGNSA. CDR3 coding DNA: TGTGCCAGCAGCTTAGAACAGATTTATGGCTACACCTTC. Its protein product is CASSLEQIYGYTF.

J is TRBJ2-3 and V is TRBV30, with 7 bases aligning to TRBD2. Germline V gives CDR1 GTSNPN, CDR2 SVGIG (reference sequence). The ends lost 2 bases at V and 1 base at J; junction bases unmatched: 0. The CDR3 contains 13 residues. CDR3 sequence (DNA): TGTGCCTGGAGTCGGGGGGGCACAGATACGCAGTATTTT. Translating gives CAWSRGGTDTQYF.

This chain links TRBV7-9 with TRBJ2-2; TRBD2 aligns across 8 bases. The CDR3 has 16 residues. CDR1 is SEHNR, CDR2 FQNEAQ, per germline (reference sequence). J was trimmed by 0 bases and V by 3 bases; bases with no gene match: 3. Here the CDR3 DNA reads TGTGCCAGCAGCTTCCGACTAGCGCCGAACACCGGGGAGCTGTTTTTT. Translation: CASSFRLAPNTGELFF.

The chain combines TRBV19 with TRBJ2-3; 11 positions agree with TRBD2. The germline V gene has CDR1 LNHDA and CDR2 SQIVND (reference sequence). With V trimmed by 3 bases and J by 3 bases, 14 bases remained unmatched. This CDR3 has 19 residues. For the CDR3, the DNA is TGTGCCAGTAGTATCGAGTTAGCGGGAGGGCCTGTGTGGACAGATACGCAGTATTTT. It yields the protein CASSIELAGGPVWTDTQYF.

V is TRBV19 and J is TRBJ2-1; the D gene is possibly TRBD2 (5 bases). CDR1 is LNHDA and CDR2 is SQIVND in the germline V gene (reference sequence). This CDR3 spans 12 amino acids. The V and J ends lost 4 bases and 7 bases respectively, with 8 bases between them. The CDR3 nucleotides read TGTGCCAGTAGTACACCGGGGAATGAGCAGTTCTTC. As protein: CASSTPGNEQFF. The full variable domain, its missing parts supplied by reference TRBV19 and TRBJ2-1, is DGGITQSPKYLFRKEGQNVTLSCEQNLNHDAMYWYRQDPGQGLRLIYYSQIVNDFQKGDIAEGYSVSREKKESFPLTVTSAQKNPTAFYLCASSTPGNEQFFGPGTRLTVL.

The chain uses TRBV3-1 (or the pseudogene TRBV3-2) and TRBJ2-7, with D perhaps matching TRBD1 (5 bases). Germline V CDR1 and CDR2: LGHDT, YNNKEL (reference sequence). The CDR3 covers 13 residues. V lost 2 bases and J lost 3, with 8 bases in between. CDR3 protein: CASSQLGDYEQYF. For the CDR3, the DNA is TGTGCCAGCAGCCAACTAGGGGACTACGAGCAGTACTTC.

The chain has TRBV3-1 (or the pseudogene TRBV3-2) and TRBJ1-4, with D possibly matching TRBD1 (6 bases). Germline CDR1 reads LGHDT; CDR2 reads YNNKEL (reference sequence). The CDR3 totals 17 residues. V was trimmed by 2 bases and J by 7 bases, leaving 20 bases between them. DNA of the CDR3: TGTGCCAGCAGCCAACCTAGGGGGACGACAGCCCTTGAAAAACTGTTTTTT. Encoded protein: CASSQPRGTTALEKLFF.